A selection of T cell receptor beta chains follows, all from one sample in a study of CD8+ T cells in alopecia areata. Clones were read by immunoSEQ multiplex PCR, and TCRdb kept only the in-frame ones, dropping some. The table includes around 150,000 clones, roughly 65% detected once. Here the sequenced sample was CD4+ T cells sorted from blood, taken at week 4, from a patient treated with tofacitinib. Receptor source: a human donor with alopecia areata. CDR3s include the opening cysteine and the closing phenylalanine or tryptophan. The order of the fields is V gene, J gene, CDR3 length, clone size, D gene, CDR3 DNA, CDR3 protein. D genes are given only for firm matches. Some rows mark clone size as missing; the rest say once, few, many or name a class of expanded clone.

v_gene: TRBV4-2
j_gene: TRBJ2-3
len: 16
abundance: .
d_gene: .
CDR3nt: TGTGCCAGCAGCCAAGACGTTGGGGGCGCGGAAGATACGCAGTATTTT
CDR3aa: CASSQDVGGAEDTQYF

v_gene: TRBV29-1
j_gene: TRBJ2-1
len: 13
abundance: few
d_gene: .
CDR3nt: TGCAGCGTGGGGGGCAACTCCTACAATGAGCAGTTCTTC
CDR3aa: CSVGGNSYNEQFF

v_gene: TRBV7-2
j_gene: TRBJ2-1
len: 13
abundance: .
d_gene: .
CDR3nt: TGTGCCAGCAGCCCAACTTTAGAGGGGGAGCAGTTCTTC
CDR3aa: CASSPTLEGEQFF

v_gene: TRBV7-9
j_gene: TRBJ1-5
len: 12
abundance: .
d_gene: .
CDR3nt: TGTGCCAGCAGCTTCCCAGGAGGGCCCCAGCATTTT
CDR3aa: CASSFPGGPQHF

v_gene: TRBV29-1
j_gene: TRBJ2-5
len: 14
abundance: .
d_gene: .
CDR3nt: TGCAGCGTTGGGCAAACACACTTCCAAGAGACCCAGTACTTC
CDR3aa: CSVGQTHFQETQYF

v_gene: TRBV30
j_gene: TRBJ2-7
len: 11
abundance: .
d_gene: .
CDR3nt: TGTGCCTGGAGTGGCCTCTACGAGCAGTACTTC
CDR3aa: CAWSGLYEQYF

v_gene: TRBV10-3
j_gene: TRBJ2-7
len: 15
abundance: .
d_gene: TRBD1
CDR3nt: TGTGCCATCAGTGGGGGACAGGGGGGAGCGTACGAGCAGTACTTC
CDR3aa: CAISGGQGGAYEQYF

v_gene: TRBV6-5
j_gene: TRBJ1-5
len: 14
abundance: .
d_gene: .
CDR3nt: TGTGCCAGCAGTTACAGGGGTATAGGGCAGCCCCAGCATTTT
CDR3aa: CASSYRGIGQPQHF

v_gene: TRBV30
j_gene: TRBJ2-6
len: 14
abundance: once
d_gene: .
CDR3nt: TGTGCCTGGAATCGGGGAACTGGGGCCAACGTCCTGACTTTC
CDR3aa: CAWNRGTGANVLTF

v_gene: TRBV29-1
j_gene: TRBJ2-5
len: 11
abundance: .
d_gene: .
CDR3nt: TGCAGCGTTCAGAACCAAGAGACCCAGTACTTC
CDR3aa: CSVQNQETQYF

v_gene: TRBV27
j_gene: TRBJ2-7
len: 15
abundance: .
d_gene: .
CDR3nt: TGTGCCAGCAGTCCGTCACAGGGAGGTCGGTACGAGCAGTACTTC
CDR3aa: CASSPSQGGRYEQYF

v_gene: TRBV6-5
j_gene: TRBJ1-6
len: 16
abundance: .
d_gene: TRBD1
CDR3nt: TGTGCCAGCAGTTCCAGGGGCGGGACAGGAGGTTCACCCCTCCACTTT
CDR3aa: CASSSRGGTGGSPLHF

v_gene: TRBV7-8
j_gene: TRBJ1-3
len: 15
abundance: few
d_gene: TRBD1
CDR3nt: TGTGCCAGCAGCGCCACGACAGGGAACGGAAACACCATATATTTT
CDR3aa: CASSATTGNGNTIYF

v_gene: TRBV6-1
j_gene: TRBJ1-5
len: 12
abundance: .
d_gene: .
CDR3nt: TGTGCCAGCGCGGATAGCAATCAGCCCCAGCATTTT
CDR3aa: CASADSNQPQHF

v_gene: TRBV30
j_gene: TRBJ1-2
len: 14
abundance: .
d_gene: TRBD1
CDR3nt: TGTGCCTGGAGCCCGGACAGGGTGGCCTATGGCTACACCTTC
CDR3aa: CAWSPDRVAYGYTF

v_gene: TRBV29-1
j_gene: TRBJ2-5
len: 10
abundance: .
d_gene: TRBD1
CDR3nt: TGCAGCGTGGGACAGGAGACCCAGTACTTC
CDR3aa: CSVGQETQYF

v_gene: TRBV5-6
j_gene: TRBJ2-4
len: 16
abundance: .
d_gene: .
CDR3nt: TGTGCCAGCAGCTCGGCTAGGGATGTAGCCAAAAACATTCAGTACTTC
CDR3aa: CASSSARDVAKNIQYF

v_gene: TRBV30
j_gene: TRBJ1-5
len: 13
abundance: .
d_gene: .
CDR3nt: TGTGCCTGGAGTTGGGGGAATGATCAGCCCCAGCATTTT
CDR3aa: CAWSWGNDQPQHF

v_gene: TRBV29-1
j_gene: TRBJ2-5
len: 13
abundance: .
d_gene: TRBD2
CDR3nt: TGCAGCGTTGGGACTAGCGGGGCAAAGACCCAGTACTTC
CDR3aa: CSVGTSGAKTQYF

v_gene: TRBV2
j_gene: TRBJ1-2
len: 14
abundance: .
d_gene: .
CDR3nt: TGTGCCAGCAGTGGACAGTCGCTTGACTATGGCTACACCTTC
CDR3aa: CASSGQSLDYGYTF

v_gene: TRBV9
j_gene: TRBJ2-3
len: 12
abundance: .
d_gene: .
CDR3nt: TGTGCCAGCAGCGTCACGGGGGATACGCAGTATTTT
CDR3aa: CASSVTGDTQYF

v_gene: TRBV6-4
j_gene: TRBJ2-2
len: 15
abundance: .
d_gene: .
CDR3nt: TGTGCCAGCAGCGTCACAGGGGAGGGCACCGGGGAGCTGTTTTTT
CDR3aa: CASSVTGEGTGELFF

v_gene: TRBV15
j_gene: TRBJ1-5
len: 13
abundance: .
d_gene: .
CDR3nt: TGTGCCACCAGCAGAGATGGGGATCAGCCCCAGCATTTT
CDR3aa: CATSRDGDQPQHF

v_gene: TRBV7-2
j_gene: TRBJ1-6
len: 15
abundance: .
d_gene: .
CDR3nt: TGTGCCAGCAGCCCAAGGGGAGGGCATAATTCACCCCTCCACTTT
CDR3aa: CASSPRGGHNSPLHF

v_gene: TRBV5-6
j_gene: TRBJ2-5
len: 12
abundance: .
d_gene: .
CDR3nt: TGTGCCAGCAGCAGGAACCAAGAGACCCAGTACTTC
CDR3aa: CASSRNQETQYF